This T cell receptor beta chain originates from a study of blood T cell repertoires in COVID-19. Clones were sequenced by immunoSEQ multiplex PCR, and TCRdb holds only the in-frame ones, with some missing. The table has approximately 150,000 clones, 81% seen once; the top ten hold roughly 11%. Sequencing was done on a sample of peripheral blood. The origin of this receptor is a human donor in a cohort sampled during active COVID-19.

The DNA for the CDR3 is TGCGCCAGCAGCCAAAACCCCCGGGGGACTACGGGCACCGGGGAGCTGTTTTTT. Translated, it gives CASSQNPRGTTGTGELFF. The chain links TRBV4-3 to TRBJ2-2, with 7 bases lining up with TRBD2. V was pared by 2 bases and J by 4 bases, with 13 bases of the junction left unmatched. The CDR3 covers 18 residues. CDR1 is LGHNA, CDR2 YSLEER, per germline.